This record looks at one T cell receptor (beta chain) sequence and its context. The repertoire was sequenced with immunoSEQ multiplex PCR; TCRdb's copy has only in-frame clones and lacks some. The data hold about 82,000 clones, with around 94% observed a single time. These data originate in a study of control samples from healthy donors and cancer patients. The CDR3 is made up of 11 amino acids. The trim removed 10 bases at V and 4 bases at J, leaving 1 base unmatched. The germline CDR1 and CDR2 sequences are LNHDA and SQIVND (reference sequence). The clonotype was recovered from a woman under 30 in good health. The chain has TRBV19 and TRBJ1-2, with 9 bases aligning to TRBD1. Sequencing was performed on blood. In nucleotides, the CDR3 is TGTGCCACGGGACAGGGCTATGGCTACACCTTC. It codes for CATGQGYGYTF.